This T cell receptor beta chain appears in the sequencing data of a study of CD8 T cells in ankylosing spondylitis. Overall study results and limits: Some motif variants had been reported before (in reactive arthritis synovial fluid and blood). Blood from ankylosing spondylitis patients appeared to carry a characteristic roughly 8-variant TCR beta motif.

TCR beta libraries were made by quantitative 5'-RACE with molecular barcodes. TCRdb analysed the 5' RACE reads with MiXCR anew, one entry per CDR3 protein. The sample has under 200,000 distinct CDR3 sequences; over 10% are singletons. CDR1 and CDR2 (germline): KGHSH, LQKENI. This CDR3 has 14 amino acids. V lost 1 base, J lost 1 base, and 7 bases lay in between. Comments on this clonotype: Its cognate antigen is unknown. A much larger clone sits a single nucleotide away, making a read error possible.

The clonotype originates from a female donor with ankylosing spondylitis or in good health (not recorded which). The sequenced material came from blood, either unsorted or a sorted T cell fraction (not recorded which). This chain connects TRBV18 to TRBJ1-1, with a weak D call TRBD1 (5 bases). Written as DNA, the CDR3 is TGTGCCAGCTCACCACACGACAGGAACACTGAAGCTTTCTTT. This codes for CASSPHDRNTEAFF.